The clone carrying this T cell receptor (beta chain) has a count of ten or more. Its target is unknown. The data stem from a study of T cells in Graves' hyperthyroidism and ophthalmopathy. General study findings and limits: Peripheral blood also featured most of the thyroid clonotypes expanded above 0.001.

After removal of 5 bases from V and 3 bases from J, the junction contained 8 bases not matched to a gene. Looked up from germline, CDR1 is PRHDT and CDR2 is FYEKMQ (reference sequence). The CDR3 has 16 residues. Amplification of TCR beta CDR3 regions used RNA as the template. A first-round RT-PCR of the TCR CDR3 used the HTBI primer set. A single record per CDR3 protein comes from TCRdb applying MiXCR to the multiplex PCR reads. The sample shows some 500,000 distinct CDR3 sequences, roughly 16% of them seen only once. Material: blood. J is TRBJ2-7 and V is TRBV13; 12 nucleotides agree with TRBD2. The clonotype was recovered from a woman in her twenties or thirties with Graves' ophthalmopathy. CDR3 nucleotides: TGTGCCAGCAGCGCCGGACTAGCGGGGAAAGTCTACGAGCAGTACTTC. Its translation: CASSAGLAGKVYEQYF.